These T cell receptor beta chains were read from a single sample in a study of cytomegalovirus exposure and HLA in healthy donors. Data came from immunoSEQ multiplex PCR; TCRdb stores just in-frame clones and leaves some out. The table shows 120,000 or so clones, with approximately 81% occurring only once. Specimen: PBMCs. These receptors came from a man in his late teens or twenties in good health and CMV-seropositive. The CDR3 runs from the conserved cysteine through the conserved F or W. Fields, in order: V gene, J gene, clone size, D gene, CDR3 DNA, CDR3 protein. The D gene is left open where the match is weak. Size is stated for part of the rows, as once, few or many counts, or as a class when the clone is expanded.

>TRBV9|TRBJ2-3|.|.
TGTGCCAGCAGCGCACACAGTGAAGCCACAGATACGCAGTATTTT
CASSAHSEATDTQYF
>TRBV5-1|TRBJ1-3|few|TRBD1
TGCGCCAGCAGCTTGGGACAGGGTGATGGAAACACCATATATTTT
CASSLGQGDGNTIYF
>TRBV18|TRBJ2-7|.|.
TGTGCCAGCTCCATAAGGGGGCGGGATGGCTCCTACGAGCAGTACTTC
CASSIRGRDGSYEQYF
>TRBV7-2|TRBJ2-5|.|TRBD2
TGTGCCAGCAGCTTAGATCCAGCGGGGACCCAAGAGACCCAGTACTTC
CASSLDPAGTQETQYF
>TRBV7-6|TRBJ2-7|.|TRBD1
TGTGCCAGCAGCTTATCTGGACAGGCAGGCACTTACGAGCAGTACTTC
CASSLSGQAGTYEQYF
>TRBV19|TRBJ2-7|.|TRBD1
TGTGCCAGTAGTTCGGGACAGGGGTATACGTACGAGCAGTACTTC
CASSSGQGYTYEQYF
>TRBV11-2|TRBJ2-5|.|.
TGTGCCAGCAGCTTAATCCTCGGCAGGGAGACCCAGTACTTC
CASSLILGRETQYF
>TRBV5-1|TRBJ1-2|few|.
TGCGCCAGCAGCTTGGAACAAGGGACATCTGACTTC
CASSLEQGTSDF
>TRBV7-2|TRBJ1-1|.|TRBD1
TGTGCCAGCAGCCAGCAGGGACAGGGATGGGTGAACACTGAAGCTTTCTTT
CASSQQGQGWVNTEAFF
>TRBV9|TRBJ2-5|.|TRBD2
TGTGCCAGCAGTGGACTAGCGGGCGAAGAGACCCAGTACTTC
CASSGLAGEETQYF
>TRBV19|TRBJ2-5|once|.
TGTGCCAGTAGTATTAGGGTACCAGGGGTGTCAGAGACCCAGTACTTC
CASSIRVPGVSETQYF
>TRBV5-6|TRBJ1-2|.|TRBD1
TGTGCCAGCAGCCGACTGGGACAGAATAACTATGGCTACACCTTC
CASSRLGQNNYGYTF
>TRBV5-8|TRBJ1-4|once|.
TGTGCCAGCAGCATCCGGACAGTCGCCCCCCATGAAAAACTGTTTTTT
CASSIRTVAPHEKLFF
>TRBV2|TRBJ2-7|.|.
TGTGCCAGCAGGGGGCAATACGAGCAGTACTTC
CASRGQYEQYF
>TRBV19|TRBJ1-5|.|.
TGTGCCAGTAGTATCATGGAAGGGGAAGGCAATCAGCCCCAGCATTTT
CASSIMEGEGNQPQHF
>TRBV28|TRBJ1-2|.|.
TGTGCCAGCATTTCCAGGGAGGATTATGGCTACACCTTC
CASISREDYGYTF
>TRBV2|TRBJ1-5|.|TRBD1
TGTGCCAGCAGTTTCCCAGACCTGACAGGGAGCAATCAGCCCCAGCATTTT
CASSFPDLTGSNQPQHF
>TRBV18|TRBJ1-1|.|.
TGTGCCAGCTCACCCGACAGTTTTGACACTGAAGCTTTCTTT
CASSPDSFDTEAFF
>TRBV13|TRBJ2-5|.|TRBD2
TGTGCCAGCAGCACAAGAGCGGGAGTATATGAGACCCAGTACTTC
CASSTRAGVYETQYF
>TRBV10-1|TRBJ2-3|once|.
TGCGCCAGCAGTGAGGCAGGGGAAGATACGCAGTATTTT
CASSEAGEDTQYF
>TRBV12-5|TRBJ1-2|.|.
TGTGCTAGTGGTTTCTCGACAGGCTCATATAATAACTATGGCTACACCTTC
CASGFSTGSYNNYGYTF
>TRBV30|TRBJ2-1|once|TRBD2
TGTGCCTGGAGTCCGGGACTAGCGGGAAAGAATGAGCAGTTCTTC
CAWSPGLAGKNEQFF
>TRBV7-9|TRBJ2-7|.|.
TGTGCCAGCAGCCAGGGGTCGGGCTACGAGCAGTACTTC
CASSQGSGYEQYF
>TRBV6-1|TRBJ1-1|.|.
TGTGCCAGCAGTTCAGGGGCAAGTGGGACTGAAGCTTTCTTT
CASSSGASGTEAFF
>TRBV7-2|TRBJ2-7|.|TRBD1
TGTGCCAGCAGCGAGCGAAGAGGTACAGGGGGCCGAATCTACGAGCAGTACTTC
CASSERRGTGGRIYEQYF
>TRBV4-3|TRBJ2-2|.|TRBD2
TGCGCCAGCAGCCAAGCAGGACTAGCGGGGATCACCGGGGAGCTGTTTTTT
CASSQAGLAGITGELFF
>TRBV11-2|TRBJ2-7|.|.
TGTGCCAGCAGCTTAGTCTCAGGGGCCGGCTACGAGCAGTACTTC
CASSLVSGAGYEQYF
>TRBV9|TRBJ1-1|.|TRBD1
TGTGCCAGCAGCGTGGGACAGGGTTTGAACACTGAAGCTTTCTTT
CASSVGQGLNTEAFF
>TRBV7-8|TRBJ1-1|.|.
TGTGCCAGCACCCCGTTCTCGAACACTGAAGCTTTCTTT
CASTPFSNTEAFF
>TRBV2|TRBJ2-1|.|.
TGTGCCAGCAGTGAAGCGCAGGGGGGCAGTTTATATATCCGGAATGAGCAGTTCTTC
CASSEAQGGSLYIRNEQFF
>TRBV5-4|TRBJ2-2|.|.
TGTGCCACCAGGTCAGCAGGGATAGGGACCGGGGAGCTGTTTTTT
CATRSAGIGTGELFF
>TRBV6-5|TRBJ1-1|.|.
TGTGCCAGTCCAGCGGGGACTGAAGCTTTCTTT
CASPAGTEAFF
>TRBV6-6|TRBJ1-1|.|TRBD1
TGTGCCAGCAGAGTCAACAGGGGTGCGAACACTGAAGCTTTCTTT
CASRVNRGANTEAFF
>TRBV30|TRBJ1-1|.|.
TGTGCCTGGAGTCAACAGGGTAACACTGAAGCTTTCTTT
CAWSQQGNTEAFF
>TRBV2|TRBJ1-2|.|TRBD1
TGTGCCAGCAGTCCGGTTTCTTCCGGGACAGCTGCAGGTCGGTATGGCTACACCTTC
CASSPVSSGTAAGRYGYTF
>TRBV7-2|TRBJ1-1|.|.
TGTGCCAGCAGCATCTCGCGGAGGGGAAACACTGAAGCTTTCTTT
CASSISRRGNTEAFF
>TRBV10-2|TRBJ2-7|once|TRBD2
TGCGCCAGCAGGGGACTAGCGGGGTGGGAGCAGTACTTC
CASRGLAGWEQYF
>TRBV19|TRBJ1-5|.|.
TGTGCCAGTAGATGGCAGGGGATGAATCAGCCCCAGCATTTT
CASRWQGMNQPQHF
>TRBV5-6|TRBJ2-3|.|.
TGTGCCAGCAGCTTGGCACTCCGAGATACGCAGTATTTT
CASSLALRDTQYF
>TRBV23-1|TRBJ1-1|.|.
TGCGCCAGCAGTCAGAGAGCCAGGGCGAACACTGAAGCTTTCTTT
CASSQRARANTEAFF
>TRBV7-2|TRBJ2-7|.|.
TGTGCCAGCAGCTTAAGGGAGCCTTACGAGCAGTACTTC
CASSLREPYEQYF
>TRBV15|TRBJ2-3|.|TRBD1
TGTGCCACCAGACAGGGGGATACGCAGTATTTT
CATRQGDTQYF
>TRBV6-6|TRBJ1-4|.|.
TGTGCCAGCAGCAAAACACAGGCAACTAATGAAAAACTGTTTTTT
CASSKTQATNEKLFF
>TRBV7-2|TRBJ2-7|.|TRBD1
TGTGCCAGCAAGACCGGGACAGGGGGCATCTACGAGCAGTACTTC
CASKTGTGGIYEQYF
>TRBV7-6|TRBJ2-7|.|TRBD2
TGTGCCAGCAGCGGCCTTAGCGGGAGGCTAGGCGAGCAGTACTTC
CASSGLSGRLGEQYF
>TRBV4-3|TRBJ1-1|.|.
TGCGCCAGCAGCCAAGCCTTACCGGGGGTCGGCACTGAAGCTTTCTTT
CASSQALPGVGTEAFF
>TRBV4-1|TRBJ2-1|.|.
TGCGCCAGCAGCCCCCCCGGCGGACACCAGTTCTTC
CASSPPGGHQFF
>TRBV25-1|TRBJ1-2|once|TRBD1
TGTGCCAGCAAAGGGACAGGGGCCGGTGGCTACACCTTC
CASKGTGAGGYTF
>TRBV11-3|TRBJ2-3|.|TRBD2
TGTGCCAGCAGCTTGGGACTAGACACAGATACGCAGTATTTT
CASSLGLDTDTQYF
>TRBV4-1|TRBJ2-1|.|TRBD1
TGCGCCAGCAGCTCCCGGACAGGGAGTTCCAATGAGCAGTTCTTC
CASSSRTGSSNEQFF
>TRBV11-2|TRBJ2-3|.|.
TGTGCCAGCAGCTTAGGTTCTAGGGGGCAGTATTTT
CASSLGSRGQYF
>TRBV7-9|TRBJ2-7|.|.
TGTGCCAGCAGCTTAGTCGGGGACGAGCAGTACTTC
CASSLVGDEQYF
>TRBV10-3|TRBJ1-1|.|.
TGTGCCATCAGTGACGAGGGGAACACTGAAGCTTTCTTT
CAISDEGNTEAFF
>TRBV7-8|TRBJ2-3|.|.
TGTGCCAGCACCCAATACCACAGGGACACAAAGGAAGATACGCAGTATTTT
CASTQYHRDTKEDTQYF